Each of the 13 T cell receptor beta chains below was sequenced from the same sample in a study of control samples from healthy donors and cancer patients. Sequenced by immunoSEQ multiplex PCR; TCRdb stores in-frame clones only, minus some. The sample carries around 140,000 clones, 85% to 95% recorded once. The sequenced material came from blood. These receptors were taken from a man aged 40-49 years in good health.

V and J are TRBV4-3 and TRBJ1-2, with 10 positions matching TRBD1. Looked up from germline, CDR1 is LGHNA and CDR2 is YSLEER. The CDR3 spans 19 residues. V shed 0 bases, J shed 4 bases, and the junction held 14 bases outside the gene matches. CDR3 amino acids: CASSQDLYPGTGDSYGYTF. The CDR3 DNA reads as TGCGCCAGCAGCCAAGATCTATACCCGGGGACAGGGGACTCCTATGGCTACACCTTC.

The gene calls are TRBV19 and TRBJ1-1; the match to TRBD1 covers 9 bases. CDR1 is LNHDA and CDR2 is SQIVND in the germline V gene (reference sequence). This CDR3 is 14 amino acids long. Trimming cost V 6 bases and J 3 bases; bases outside gene matches: 5. CDR3 DNA: TGTGCCAGTAGCAGGGGACAGGGTTACACTGAAGCTTTCTTT. This encodes CASSRGQGYTEAFF.

The rearrangement uses TRBV5-1 and TRBJ1-1; D remains unclear. This CDR3 has 13 amino acids. The V gene lost 4 bases and the J gene lost 1 base, with 8 bases spanning the gap. Germline V gives CDR1 SGHRS, CDR2 YFSETQ. The CDR3 here is CASSGTQNTEAFF. The CDR3 region has the DNA TGCGCCAGCAGCGGAACGCAGAACACTGAAGCTTTCTTT.

With respect to this clone: Different DNA sequences within this sample yield the same CDR3. The gene calls are TRBV5-1 and TRBJ1-2; 8 bases match TRBD1. The germline gives CDR1 SGHRS, CDR2 YFSETQ. The CDR3 is 13 residues long. Trimming at V came to 4 bases and at J to 3 bases, leaving 2 bases not matched to a gene. CDR3 amino acids: CASSLDRDYGYTF. The CDR3 DNA reads TGCGCCAGCAGCCTGGACAGGGACTATGGCTACACCTTC.

This rearrangement joins TRBV5-1 to TRBJ1-3; 8 nucleotides line up with TRBD1. Germline CDR1 is SGHRS and CDR2 is YFSETQ. Trimming removed 4 bases from V and 4 bases from J; junction bases left unmatched: 7. This CDR3 region has 15 residues. DNA of the CDR3: TGCGCCAGCAGCCTTCTGACAGGGGCGGGAAACACCATATATTTT. Translating gives CASSLLTGAGNTIYF.

The rearrangement joins TRBV6-5 to TRBJ2-7; 7 positions match TRBD1. J gave up 2 bases and V 6 bases, and 1 base lay outside the gene matches. This CDR3 spans 12 amino acids. CDR1 and CDR2 from the germline V gene are MNHEY and SVGAGI. The CDR3 coding sequence is TGTGCCAGCAGACAGGGGCCCTACGAGCAGTACTTC. This translates into CASRQGPYEQYF.

The chain carries TRBV24-1 and TRBJ2-3, with 7 bases lining up with TRBD1. This CDR3 has 16 amino acids. Germline V gene lookup returns CDR1 KGHDR and CDR2 SFDVKD. The ends lost 4 bases at V and 2 bases at J; junction bases unmatched: 8. The DNA for the CDR3 is TGTGCCACCAGTGACCCGGCGACAGGGTTCACAGATACGCAGTATTTT. Translated: CATSDPATGFTDTQYF.

CDR3 in DNA: TGTGCCAGCAGCTTGGGACAGCAGCGGGGCTACACCTTC. It translates to CASSLGQQRGYTF. The chain uses TRBV7-8 and TRBJ1-2; 7 positions agree with TRBD1. The germline V gene encodes CDR1 SGHVS and CDR2 FQNEAQ. J was trimmed by 8 bases and V by 3 bases; bases with no gene match: 6. The CDR3 extends over 13 amino acids.

The chain links TRBV24-1 to TRBJ2-1; TRBD1 is a possible D gene (6 bases). The CDR3 consists of 17 residues. V was trimmed by 5 bases and J by 1 base, leaving 17 bases between them. CDR1 KGHDR and CDR2 SFDVKD come from the germline V gene. CDR3 amino acids: CATSGSLGAASYNEQFF. The CDR3 DNA sequence: TGTGCCACCAGTGGCTCCTTGGGGGCGGCATCCTACAATGAGCAGTTCTTC.

A single count supports this clone. The chain joins TRBV6-5 to TRBJ1-2; D is unclear. V gave up 2 bases and J gave up 7 bases, with 11 bases separating them. This CDR3 comprises 13 residues. Germline V lookup: CDR1 MNHEY, CDR2 SVGAGI. CDR3 sequence (DNA): TGTGCCAGCAGTTACGTGACCGAAGGTGGCTACACCTTC. Translation gives CASSYVTEGGYTF.

This clone was observed once. This chain joins TRBV7-6 and TRBJ2-2; D possibly corresponds to TRBD1 (6 bases). This CDR3 comprises 17 residues. The ends were cut back, 5 bases at V and 0 bases at J, with 16 bases in the middle. The V gene's germline CDR1 is SGHVS and CDR2 FNYEAQ. The CDR3 DNA reads TGTGCCAGCAGCAGATGGACAGTCCCCGCGAACACCGGGGAGCTGTTTTTT. It encodes CASSRWTVPANTGELFF.

The chain combines TRBV6-4 with TRBJ2-1; the match to TRBD2 covers 10 bases. This CDR3 has 16 amino acids. Germline loops: CDR1 MRHNA, CDR2 SNTAGT. Trimming cost V 0 bases and J 4 bases; bases outside gene matches: 3. The CDR3 nucleotides are TGTGCCAGCAGTGACTCGATTAGCGGGGGGTACAATGAGCAGTTCTTC. This sequence encodes CASSDSISGGYNEQFF.

The gene calls are TRBV7-9 and TRBJ1-2; tentative D call: TRBD1 (6 bases). Trimming took 6 bases from V and 6 from J, leaving 11 bases between them. The CDR3 covers 12 residues. Germline V CDR1 and CDR2: SEHNR, FQNEAQ (reference sequence). CDR3 nucleotide sequence: TGTGCCAGCAGTCCGCACAGGGATGGCTACACCTTC. Protein sequence: CASSPHRDGYTF.